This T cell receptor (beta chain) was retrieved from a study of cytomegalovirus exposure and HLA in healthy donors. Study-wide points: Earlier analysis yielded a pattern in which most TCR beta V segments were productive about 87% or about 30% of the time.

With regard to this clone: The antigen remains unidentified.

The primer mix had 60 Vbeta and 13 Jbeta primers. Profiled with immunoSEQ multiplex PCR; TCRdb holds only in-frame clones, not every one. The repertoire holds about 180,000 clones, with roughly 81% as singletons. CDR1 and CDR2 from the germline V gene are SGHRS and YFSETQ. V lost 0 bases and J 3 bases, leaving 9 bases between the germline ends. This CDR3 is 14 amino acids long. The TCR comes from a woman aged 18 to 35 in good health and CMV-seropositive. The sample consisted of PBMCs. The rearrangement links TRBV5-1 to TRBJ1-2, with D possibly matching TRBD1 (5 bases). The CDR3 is CASSLVTGDYGYTF. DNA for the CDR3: TGCGCCAGCAGCTTGGTAACAGGAGACTATGGCTACACCTTC.